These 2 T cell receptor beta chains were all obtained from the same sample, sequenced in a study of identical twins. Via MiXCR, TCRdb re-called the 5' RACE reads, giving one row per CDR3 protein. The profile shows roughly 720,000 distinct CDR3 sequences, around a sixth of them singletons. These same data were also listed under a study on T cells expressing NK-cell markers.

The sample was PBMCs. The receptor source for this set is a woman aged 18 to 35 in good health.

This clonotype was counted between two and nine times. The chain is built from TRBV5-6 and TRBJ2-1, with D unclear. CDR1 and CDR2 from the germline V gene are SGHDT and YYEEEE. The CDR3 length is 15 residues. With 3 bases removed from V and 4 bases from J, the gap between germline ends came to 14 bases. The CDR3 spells CASSWTSNTYNEQFF. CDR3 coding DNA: TGTGCCAGCAGCTGGACCAGTAACACTTACAATGAGCAGTTCTTC. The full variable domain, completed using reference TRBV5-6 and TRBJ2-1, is DAGVTQSPTHLIKTRGQQVTLRCSPKSGHDTVSWYQQALGQGPQFIFQYYEEEERQRGNFPDRFSGHQFPNYSSELNVNALLLGDSALYLCASSWTSNTYNEQFFGPGTRLTVL.

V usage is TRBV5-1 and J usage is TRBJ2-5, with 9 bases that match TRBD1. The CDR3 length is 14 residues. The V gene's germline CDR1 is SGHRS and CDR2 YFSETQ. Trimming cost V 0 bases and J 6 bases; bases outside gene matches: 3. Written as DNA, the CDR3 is TGCGCCAGCAGCTTGGTTGGACAGGGGAAGACCCAGTACTTC. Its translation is CASSLVGQGKTQYF.